This T cell receptor (beta chain) is drawn from a study of breast tumors, draining lymph nodes, adjacent tissues. Overall study results and limits: Compared with basal-like, luminal-like tumors shared significantly more repertoire with nontumor tissue. Most tumor T cells seemingly derive from lymph node, then expand in tumor.

The CDR3 loop spans 15 amino acids. With 2 bases removed from V and 1 base from J, the gap between germline ends came to 10 bases. The germline gives CDR1 MNHNS, CDR2 SASEGT. This clonotype was seen repeatedly, ten times or more. Its antigen is not known. TCRdb called the multiplex PCR reads again in MiXCR, with one record for every CDR3 protein. The data contain 100,000 or so distinct CDR3 sequences, around 21% of them singletons. Samples came from axillary lymph nodes draining the breast cancer. The V and J genes are TRBV6-1 and TRBJ2-3, with a weak D call TRBD1 (5 bases). This receptor was identified in a female donor with breast cancer. Some clones in this sample may be carry-over from other donors' samples. The sample was axillary lymph node tissue. DNA for the CDR3: TGTGCCAGCAGTGAATGGGGCGCAGGCACAGATACGCAGTATTTT. Its protein is CASSEWGAGTDTQYF.